The TCR beta chain under discussion was sequenced for a study of blood T cells in healthy people across ages. For the second PCR, which ran for about 6 to 11 cycles, a sample-barcoded 5' primer and a J-beta primer mix were used. From the 5' RACE reads, TCRdb called clonotypes with MiXCR, one entry per CDR3 protein. Of about 800,000 distinct CDR3 sequences in the sample, 58% were seen once. The TCR was taken from a man between 25 and 39 years old in good health. The sequenced sample was blood.

The CDR3 is CASRPGRGYEQYF. CDR3 DNA sequence: TGTGCCAGCAGGCCGGGACGGGGCTACGAGCAGTACTTC. V gene TRBV5-5 combines with J gene TRBJ2-7; D is perhaps TRBD1 or TRBD2 (5 bases each). This CDR3 has 13 residues. Germline V gene data show CDR1 as SGHKS and CDR2 as YYEKEE (reference sequence). Trimming cost V 5 bases and J 3 bases, with 12 bases left between them.